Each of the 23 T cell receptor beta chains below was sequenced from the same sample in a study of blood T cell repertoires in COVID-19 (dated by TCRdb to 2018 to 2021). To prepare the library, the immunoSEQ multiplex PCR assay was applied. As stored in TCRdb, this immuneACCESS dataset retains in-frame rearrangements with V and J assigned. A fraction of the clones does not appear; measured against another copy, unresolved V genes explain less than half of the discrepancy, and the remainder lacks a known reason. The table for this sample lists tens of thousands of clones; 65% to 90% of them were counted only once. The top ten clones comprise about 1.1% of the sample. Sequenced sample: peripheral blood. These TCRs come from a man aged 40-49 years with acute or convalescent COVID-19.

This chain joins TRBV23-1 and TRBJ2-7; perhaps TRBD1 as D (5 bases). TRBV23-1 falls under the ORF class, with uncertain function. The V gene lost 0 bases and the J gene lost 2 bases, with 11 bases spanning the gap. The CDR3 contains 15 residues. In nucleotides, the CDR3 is TGCGCCAGCAGTCAATCGCAGGGAAGACCCTACGAGCAGTACTTC. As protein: CASSQSQGRPYEQYF.

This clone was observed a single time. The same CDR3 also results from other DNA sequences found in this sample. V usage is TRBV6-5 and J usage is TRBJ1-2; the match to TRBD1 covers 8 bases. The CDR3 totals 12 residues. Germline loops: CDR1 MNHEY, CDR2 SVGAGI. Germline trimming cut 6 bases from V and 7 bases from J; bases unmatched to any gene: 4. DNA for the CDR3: TGTGCCAGCAGATTACAGGGGGGTGGCTACACCTTC. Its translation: CASRLQGGGYTF.

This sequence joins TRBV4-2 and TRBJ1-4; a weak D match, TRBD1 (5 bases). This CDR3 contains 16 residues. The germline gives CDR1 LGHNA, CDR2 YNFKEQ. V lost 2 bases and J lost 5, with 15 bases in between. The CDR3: CASSQPRQRLNEKLFF. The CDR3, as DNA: TGTGCCAGCAGCCAACCTAGACAGCGCCTGAATGAAAAACTGTTTTTT.

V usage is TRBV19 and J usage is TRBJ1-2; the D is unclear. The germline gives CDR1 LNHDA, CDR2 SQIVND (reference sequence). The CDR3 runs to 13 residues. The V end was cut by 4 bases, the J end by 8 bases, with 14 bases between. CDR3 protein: CASSKTQIGGYTF. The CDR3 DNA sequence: TGTGCCAGTAGTAAGACACAGATCGGAGGCTACACCTTC.

In DNA form, the CDR3 reads TGCGCCAGCAGCTGGGAGGGGGCCAACGTCCTGACTTTC. It yields the protein CASSWEGANVLTF. The rearrangement links TRBV5-1 to TRBJ2-6; D possibly corresponds to TRBD2 (5 bases). V was pared by 3 bases and J by 4 bases, with 5 bases between. This CDR3 is 13 amino acids long. The germline V gene has CDR1 SGHRS and CDR2 YFSETQ.

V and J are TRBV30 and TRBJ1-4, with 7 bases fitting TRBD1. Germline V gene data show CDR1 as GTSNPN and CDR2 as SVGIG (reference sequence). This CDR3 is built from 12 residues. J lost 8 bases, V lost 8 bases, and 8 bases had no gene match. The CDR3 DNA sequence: TGTGCCCGGACAGGTCCCGGCGAAAAACTGTTTTTT. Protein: CARTGPGEKLFF.

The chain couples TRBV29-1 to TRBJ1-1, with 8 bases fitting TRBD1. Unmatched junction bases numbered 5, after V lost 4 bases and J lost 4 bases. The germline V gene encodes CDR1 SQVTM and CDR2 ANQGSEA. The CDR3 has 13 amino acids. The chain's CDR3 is CSVGQGAATEAFF. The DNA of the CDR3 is TGCAGCGTTGGGCAGGGGGCGGCCACTGAAGCTTTCTTT.

CDR3 coding DNA: TGTGCCAGCAGTGATTTAACAGGTGAAGCTTTCTTT. The encoded protein is CASSDLTGEAFF. This chain connects TRBV6-1 to TRBJ1-1, with D possibly being TRBD1 (5 bases). This CDR3 has 12 amino acids. Per germline, CDR1 MNHNS and CDR2 SASEGT. Trimming stripped 3 bases from V and 7 bases from J, with 9 bases between.

The CDR3 loop is CASSYRGAGGRDEQFF. For the CDR3, the DNA is TGTGCCAGCAGTTACAGGGGGGCAGGGGGCCGGGATGAGCAGTTCTTC. The genes are TRBV6-5 and TRBJ2-1; 8 bases agree with TRBD1. Germline CDR1 and CDR2: MNHEY and SVGAGI. V lost 2 bases, J lost 8 bases, and 11 bases stayed unmatched. The CDR3 totals 16 residues.

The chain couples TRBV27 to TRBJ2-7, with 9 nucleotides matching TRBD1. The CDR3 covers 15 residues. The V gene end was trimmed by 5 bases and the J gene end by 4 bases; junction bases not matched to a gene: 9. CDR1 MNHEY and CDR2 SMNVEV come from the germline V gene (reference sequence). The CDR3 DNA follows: TGTGCCAGCAGTGTATTCGGGACAGGGTCTTACGAGCAGTACTTC. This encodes CASSVFGTGSYEQYF.

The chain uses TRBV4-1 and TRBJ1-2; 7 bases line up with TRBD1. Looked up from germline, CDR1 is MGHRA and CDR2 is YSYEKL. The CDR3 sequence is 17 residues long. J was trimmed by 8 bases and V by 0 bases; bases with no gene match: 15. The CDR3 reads CASSQERGRGTGAGYTF. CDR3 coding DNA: TGCGCCAGCAGCCAAGAAAGGGGGCGAGGAACAGGTGCGGGCTACACCTTC.

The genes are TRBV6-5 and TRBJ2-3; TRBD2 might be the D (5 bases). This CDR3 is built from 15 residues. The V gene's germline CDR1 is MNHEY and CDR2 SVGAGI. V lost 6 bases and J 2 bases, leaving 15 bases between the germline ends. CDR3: CASSEIGGPTDTQYF. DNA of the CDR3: TGTGCCAGCAGCGAGATAGGAGGACCCACAGATACGCAGTATTTT.

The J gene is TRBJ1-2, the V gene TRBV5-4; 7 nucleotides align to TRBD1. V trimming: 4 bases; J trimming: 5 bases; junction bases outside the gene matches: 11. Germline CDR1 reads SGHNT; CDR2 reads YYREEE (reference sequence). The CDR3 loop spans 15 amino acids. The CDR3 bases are TGTGCCAGCAGCCCAGAGGGGGCGGCCCTATATGGCTACACCTTC. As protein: CASSPEGAALYGYTF.

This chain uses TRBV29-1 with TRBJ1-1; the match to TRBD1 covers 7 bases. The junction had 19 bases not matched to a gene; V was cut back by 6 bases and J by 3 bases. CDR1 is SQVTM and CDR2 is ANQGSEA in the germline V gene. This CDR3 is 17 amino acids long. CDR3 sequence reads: CSVGRVGTDPWYTEAFF. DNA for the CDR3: TGCAGCGTGGGGCGGGTCGGGACAGACCCCTGGTACACTGAAGCTTTCTTT.

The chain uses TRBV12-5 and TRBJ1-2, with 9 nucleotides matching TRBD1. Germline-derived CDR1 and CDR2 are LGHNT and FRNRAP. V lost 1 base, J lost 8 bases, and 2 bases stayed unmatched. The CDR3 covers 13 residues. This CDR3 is CASGLGDRVGYTF. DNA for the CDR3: TGTGCTAGTGGTTTGGGGGACAGGGTAGGCTACACCTTC.

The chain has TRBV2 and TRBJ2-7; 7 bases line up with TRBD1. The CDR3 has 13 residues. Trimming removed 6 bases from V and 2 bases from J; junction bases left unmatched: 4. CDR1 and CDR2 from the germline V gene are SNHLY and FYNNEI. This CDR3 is CASRGQTTYEQYF. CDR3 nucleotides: TGTGCCAGCAGGGGACAGACGACCTACGAGCAGTACTTC.

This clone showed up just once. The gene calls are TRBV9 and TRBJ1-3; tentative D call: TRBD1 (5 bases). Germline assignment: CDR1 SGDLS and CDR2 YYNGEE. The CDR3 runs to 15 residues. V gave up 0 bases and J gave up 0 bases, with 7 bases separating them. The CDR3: CASSVGQGSGNTIYF. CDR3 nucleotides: TGTGCCAGCAGCGTAGGGCAGGGCTCTGGAAACACCATATATTTT.

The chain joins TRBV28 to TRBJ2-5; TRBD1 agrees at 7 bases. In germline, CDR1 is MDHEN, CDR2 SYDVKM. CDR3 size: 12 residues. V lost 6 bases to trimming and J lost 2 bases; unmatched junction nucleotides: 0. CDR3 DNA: TGTGCCAGCAGACAGGGGCAAGAGACCCAGTACTTC. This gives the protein CASRQGQETQYF.

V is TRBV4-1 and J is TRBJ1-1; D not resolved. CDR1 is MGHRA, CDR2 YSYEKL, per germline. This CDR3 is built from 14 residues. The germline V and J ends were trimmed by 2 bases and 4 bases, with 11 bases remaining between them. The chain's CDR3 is CASSQIQRGTEAFF. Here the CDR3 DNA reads TGCGCCAGCAGCCAAATCCAACGAGGCACTGAAGCTTTCTTT.

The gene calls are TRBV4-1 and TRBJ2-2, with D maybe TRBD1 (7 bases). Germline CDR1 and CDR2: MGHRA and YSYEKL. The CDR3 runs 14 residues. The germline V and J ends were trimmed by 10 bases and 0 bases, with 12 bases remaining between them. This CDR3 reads CATGGGTNTGELFF. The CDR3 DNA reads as TGCGCCACCGGAGGGGGCACGAACACCGGGGAGCTGTTTTTT.

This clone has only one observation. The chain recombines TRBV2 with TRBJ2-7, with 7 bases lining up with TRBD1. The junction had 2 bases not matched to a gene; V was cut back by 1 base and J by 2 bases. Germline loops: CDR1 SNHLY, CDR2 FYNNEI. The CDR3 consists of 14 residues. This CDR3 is CASSEGTGPYEQYF. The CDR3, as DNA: TGTGCCAGCAGTGAAGGGACAGGTCCCTACGAGCAGTACTTC.

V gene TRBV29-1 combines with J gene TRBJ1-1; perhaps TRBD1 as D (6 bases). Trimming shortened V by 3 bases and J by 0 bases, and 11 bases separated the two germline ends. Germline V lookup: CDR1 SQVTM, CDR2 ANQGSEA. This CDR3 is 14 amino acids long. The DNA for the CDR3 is TGCAGCGTTGAGTCGGGGACAATGAACACTGAAGCTTTCTTT. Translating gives CSVESGTMNTEAFF.

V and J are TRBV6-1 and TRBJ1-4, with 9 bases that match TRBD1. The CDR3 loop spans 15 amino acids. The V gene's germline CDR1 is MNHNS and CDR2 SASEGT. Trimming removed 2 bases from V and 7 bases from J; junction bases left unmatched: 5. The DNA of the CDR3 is TGTGCCAGCAGTGAAACGGACAGGGGAGGTGAAAAACTGTTTTTT. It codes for CASSETDRGGEKLFF.